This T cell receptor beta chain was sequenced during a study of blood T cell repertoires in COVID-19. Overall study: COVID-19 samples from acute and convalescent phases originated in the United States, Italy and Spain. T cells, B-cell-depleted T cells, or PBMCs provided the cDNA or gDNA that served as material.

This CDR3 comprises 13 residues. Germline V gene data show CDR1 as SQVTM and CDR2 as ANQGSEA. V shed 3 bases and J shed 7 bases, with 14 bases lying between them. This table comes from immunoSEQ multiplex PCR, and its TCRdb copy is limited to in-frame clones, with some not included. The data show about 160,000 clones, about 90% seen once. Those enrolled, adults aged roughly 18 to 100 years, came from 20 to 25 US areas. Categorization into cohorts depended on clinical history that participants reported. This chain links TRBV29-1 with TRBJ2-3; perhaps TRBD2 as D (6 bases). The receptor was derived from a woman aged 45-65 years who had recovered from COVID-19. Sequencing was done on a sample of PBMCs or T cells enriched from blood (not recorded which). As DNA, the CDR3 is TGCAGCGTTGAGGGTAGCGGCCACAATACGCAGTATTTT. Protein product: CSVEGSGHNTQYF.